Included here is one T cell receptor beta chain sequence, with context. This entry comes from a study of blood T cell repertoires in COVID-19. Whole-study context: T cells, B-cell-depleted T cells, or PBMCs supplied cDNA or gDNA.

Original data processing: Amplification of reference gene primers provided the estimated nucleated cell counts. Profiling relied on immunoSEQ multiplex PCR, and the TCRdb table lists in-frame clones only, not all of them. The DNA was the basis for D and trimming; V, J and clone size are from that table. The sample has some 50,000 clones, roughly four fifths seen once; the top ten hold 7% to 8.5%. Germline V gene data show CDR1 as MNHEY and CDR2 as SVGAGI. Trimming took 2 bases from V and 3 from J, leaving 14 bases between them. The CDR3 sequence is 15 residues long. Source material: peripheral blood. V usage is TRBV6-5 and J usage is TRBJ2-7; D possibly corresponds to TRBD1 (5 bases). The clonotype originates from a man aged 40-49 years with acute or convalescent COVID-19. CDR3 DNA sequence: TGTGCCAGCAGTTACGTCCAGGGTGCTTACTACGAGCAGTACTTC. Translation: CASSYVQGAYYEQYF.